The TCR beta chain described here comes from a study of T cells in narcolepsy. For the study at large: Donors had narcolepsy type 1 or type 2, or were healthy controls. Study findings and constraints: Healthy controls reportedly lacked the autoreactive clonotypes serially found in patients' blood. In some patient and control memory CD4+ samples, autoreactive clones were absent. HCRT-specific and TRIB2-specific autoreactive clonotypes appeared among same-patient CSF and blood CD4+ clonotypes.

Assay used: immunoSEQ multiplex PCR; TCRdb lists only in-frame clones, some missing. Counted here are tens of thousands of clones, around 87% occurring once; the ten biggest clones make up around 0.89%. Deletions cut 0 bases from V and 6 bases from J, with 9 bases between. CDR1 is SGHNT and CDR2 is YENEEA in the germline V gene. CDR3 length: 13 amino acids. The sample holds a few counts of this clone. Its antigen is still unknown. The chain has TRBV11-3 and TRBJ2-7; tentatively, D is TRBD1 (5 bases). The TCR was taken from a human donor in good health. Sequenced material: memory (CD45RA-) CD4+ T cells from blood. CDR3 DNA sequence: TGTGCCAGCAGCTTAGAAGACAGCTCCGAGCAGTACTTC. The encoded protein is CASSLEDSSEQYF.